The rows below give T cell receptor beta chains drawn from one sample of a study of OX40 agonist ivuxolimab in advanced cancers. Repertoires were generated with immunoSEQ multiplex PCR, while TCRdb's copy carries only in-frame clones and drops some. This table has about 34,000 clones, 75% to 85% appearing once. The input for sequencing was CD4+ or CD8+ T cells sorted from blood, taken in a trial of the OX40 agonist ivuxolimab. These receptors all come from an adult with an advanced solid tumor such as melanoma, head and neck, liver or kidney cancer. The CDR3 runs from the conserved cysteine through the conserved F or W. D genes are given only for firm matches. Rows may omit the clone size; those that give it use once, few, many or a size class.

D gene,clone size,J gene,V gene,CDR3 protein,CDR3 DNA
-,-,TRBJ2-2,TRBV5-4,CASSPLLTGELFF,TGTGCCAGCAGCCCCCTTTTAACCGGGGAGCTGTTTTTT
TRBD1,-,TRBJ1-4,TRBV7-3,CASSSQDRAHEKLFF,TGTGCCAGCAGCTCCCAAGACAGGGCCCATGAAAAACTGTTTTTT
-,-,TRBJ2-5,TRBV6-4,CASSQTEQETQYF,TGTGCCAGCAGCCAGACAGAGCAAGAGACCCAGTACTTC
TRBD2,-,TRBJ2-1,TRBV5-1,CASSLTGGYNEQFF,TGCGCCAGCAGCTTGACGGGAGGCTACAATGAGCAGTTCTTC
TRBD1,-,TRBJ2-7,TRBV4-3,CASSQDLTGSSYEQYF,TGCGCCAGCAGCCAAGATTTGACAGGGTCCTCCTACGAGCAGTACTTC
-,-,TRBJ2-2,TRBV18,CASSSGSTGELFF,TGTGCCAGCTCTTCGGGCTCCACCGGGGAGCTGTTTTTT
TRBD2,-,TRBJ2-7,TRBV14,CASSFLAGSSYEQYF,TGTGCCAGCAGCTTCCTAGCGGGCAGCTCCTACGAGCAGTACTTC
-,-,TRBJ1-4,TRBV7-9,CASSQDRGAWEKLFF,TGCGCCAGCAGCCAAGATAGAGGGGCTTGGGAAAAACTGTTTTTT
-,-,TRBJ2-7,TRBV9,CASSVGGGLPYEQYF,TGTGCCAGCAGCGTAGGAGGCGGTTTACCCTACGAGCAGTACTTC
-,few,TRBJ2-5,TRBV28,CASSLRLQETQYF,TGTGCCAGCAGTTTACGTCTCCAAGAGACCCAGTACTTC
-,many,TRBJ2-7,TRBV5-1,CASSLARGAGYEQYF,TGCGCCAGCAGCTTGGCCCGGGGGGCGGGCTACGAGCAGTACTTC
-,-,TRBJ1-5,TRBV10-2,CASSGFGEFTGQPQHF,TGCGCCAGCAGTGGGTTTGGGGAGTTTACGGGGCAGCCCCAGCATTTT
-,few,TRBJ2-7,TRBV10-3,CAISGLPARTYEQYF,TGTGCCATCAGTGGCCTCCCCGCCAGGACCTACGAGCAGTACTTC
TRBD1,-,TRBJ2-7,TRBV28,CASRGAGQEVYEQYF,TGTGCCAGCAGGGGCGCTGGACAGGAAGTCTACGAGCAGTACTTC
-,few,TRBJ1-2,TRBV5-4,CASNAEGDGYTF,TGTGCCAGCAACGCAGAGGGGGATGGCTACACCTTC
TRBD1,few,TRBJ1-4,TRBV9,CASSPPGGQGVEKLFF,TGTGCCAGCAGCCCCCCTGGGGGACAGGGGGTAGAAAAACTGTTTTTT
TRBD1,-,TRBJ1-2,TRBV4-3,CASSQDRGPQGEGYTF,TGCGCCAGCAGCCAAGATCGGGGGCCCCAGGGGGAAGGCTACACCTTC
TRBD1,-,TRBJ1-5,TRBV10-2,CASSEKDRADQPQHF,TGCGCCAGCAGTGAAAAGGACAGGGCTGATCAGCCCCAGCATTTT
-,-,TRBJ2-7,TRBV5-5,CASSTRGDYEQYF,TGTGCCAGCAGCACCCGAGGGGACTACGAGCAGTACTTC
TRBD1,-,TRBJ1-1,TRBV6-1,CARITGETEAFF,TGTGCCAGGATCACAGGGGAAACTGAAGCTTTCTTT
-,-,TRBJ2-3,TRBV10-2,CASSRVGGGSTDTQYF,TGCGCCAGCAGTAGGGTCGGGGGCGGTAGCACAGATACGCAGTATTTT
-,once,TRBJ2-4,TRBV21-1,CASSNRDRGLGNIQYF,TGTGCCAGCAGCAACCGGGACAGGGGGTTAGGGAACATTCAGTACTTC
-,-,TRBJ1-3,TRBV4-2,CASSPLTGGSGNTIYF,TGTGCCAGCAGCCCCCTTACAGGAGGCTCTGGAAACACCATATATTTT
TRBD1,-,TRBJ2-2,TRBV4-1,CASSQTPGQNLNTGELFF,TGCGCCAGCAGCCAAACTCCGGGACAGAACCTTAACACCGGGGAGCTGTTTTTT
-,few,TRBJ2-1,TRBV19,CASSVTGGDEYYNEQFF,TGTGCCAGTAGTGTAACTGGCGGGGACGAATACTACAATGAGCAGTTCTTC
-,-,TRBJ1-5,TRBV6-1,CASSEYTLSNQPQHF,TGTGCCAGCAGTGAATATACACTTAGCAATCAGCCCCAGCATTTT
-,-,TRBJ2-7,TRBV11-2,CASSLWQDEQYF,TGTGCCAGCAGCTTATGGCAGGACGAGCAGTACTTC
-,-,TRBJ2-1,TRBV6-5,CASSYSIGGNEQFF,TGTGCCAGCAGTTACTCGATCGGCGGGAATGAGCAGTTCTTC
-,-,TRBJ1-2,TRBV7-9,CASITDPGANYGYTF,TGTGCCAGCATCACAGACCCTGGGGCTAACTATGGCTACACCTTC
-,-,TRBJ2-1,TRBV4-1,CASSPTNNEQFF,TGCGCCAGCAGCCCGACGAACAATGAGCAGTTCTTC
-,-,TRBJ2-2,TRBV7-6,CASSPPRGWGTGELFF,TGTGCCAGCAGCCCACCCCGGGGGTGGGGGACCGGGGAGCTGTTTTTT